Below are 6 T cell receptor beta chains sequenced from a single sample in a study of cytomegalovirus exposure and HLA in healthy donors. Use of 60 Vbeta and 13 Jbeta primers characterized the PCR. TCRdb keeps only in-frame clones here, not all; method: immunoSEQ multiplex PCR. The table has 150,000 to 200,000 clones, approximately 84% seen once. Specimen: PBMCs. These receptors came from a female donor in good health and CMV-seronegative.

The genes are TRBV30 and TRBJ2-7, with D perhaps matching TRBD1 (5 bases). Per the germline V gene, CDR1 is GTSNPN and CDR2 is SVGIG (reference sequence). This CDR3 spans 12 amino acids. Trimming stripped 2 bases from V and 6 bases from J, with 11 bases between. In nucleotides, the CDR3 is TGTGCCTGGAGTAGGCCGCAGGGCGAGCAGTACTTC. Translating gives CAWSRPQGEQYF.

The chain couples TRBV5-1 to TRBJ1-5, with D tentatively TRBD1 (6 bases). Germline V gene data show CDR1 as SGHRS and CDR2 as YFSETQ. V lost 1 base and J 3 bases, leaving 11 bases between the germline ends. The length of the CDR3 is 15 residues. CDR3 sequence (DNA): TGCGCCAGCAGCTTGACAGGGAAGGACAATCAGCCCCAGCATTTT. This codes for CASSLTGKDNQPQHF. Complete variable domain (other parts from reference TRBV5-1 and TRBJ1-5): KAGVTQTPRYLIKTRGQQVTLSCSPISGHRSVSWYQQTPGQGLQFLFEYFSETQRNKGNFPGRFSGRQFSNSRSEMNVSTLELGDSALYLCASSLTGKDNQPQHFGDGTRLSIL.

The chain has TRBV5-1 and TRBJ1-1; D might be TRBD1 (5 bases). V dropped 5 bases and J dropped 4 bases, with 15 bases sitting between them. The CDR3 totals 14 residues. Germline assignment: CDR1 SGHRS and CDR2 YFSETQ. In nucleotides, the CDR3 is TGCGCCAGCAGTTTTCGACAGCAGCCCACTGAAGCTTTCTTT. Encoded protein: CASSFRQQPTEAFF.

As for this clone: The junction departs from the called germline gene at one end, perhaps through a read error. The J gene is TRBJ2-1, the V gene TRBV7-9, with 8 bases fitting TRBD1. CDR1 is SEHNR, CDR2 FQNEAQ, per germline (reference sequence). The CDR3 sequence is 16 residues long. CDR3 amino acids: CSSSLRSTGEIHEQFF. The CDR3 coding sequence is TGTTCCAGCAGCTTAAGGTCGACAGGGGAAATCCATGAGCAGTTCTTC. The complete variable domain, with remaining parts taken from reference TRBV7-9 and TRBJ2-1, reads DTGVSQNPRHKITKRGQNVTFRCDPISEHNRLYWYRQTLGQGPEFLTYFQNEAQLEKSRLLSDRFSAERPKGSFSTLEIQRTEQGDSAMYLCSSSLRSTGEIHEQFFGPGTRLTVL.

Points on this clone: The junction departs from germline at one end; a sequencing error may be responsible. Other DNA sequences in the sample encode the same CDR3. V and J are TRBV11-3 and TRBJ2-3; TRBD2 matches 9 bases. Germline V gives CDR1 SGHNT, CDR2 YENEEA. The CDR3 totals 15 residues. The CDR3 DNA follows: TGTGCCAGCAGCTCCAGCGGGGGGAGCACAGATACGCAGTACTTT. This encodes CASSSSGGSTDTQYF.

The J gene is TRBJ1-1, the V gene TRBV7-2; D is ambiguous. Trimming pared 5 bases from V and 0 bases from J, leaving 7 bases between. This CDR3 contains 13 residues. Per the germline V gene, CDR1 is SGHTA and CDR2 is FQGNSA. CDR3 coding DNA: TGTGCCAGCAGCCCTCAGATGAACACTGAAGCTTTCTTT. Translated: CASSPQMNTEAFF.